Listed below are T cell receptor beta chains from one sample, sequenced in a study of blood T cell repertoires in COVID-19. Method: immunoSEQ multiplex PCR; TCRdb's copy keeps in-frame clones and lacks some. Of roughly 280,000 clones in the sample, around nine tenths were seen once. The sample taken for sequencing was peripheral blood. The receptors come from a man aged 35-49 years with active or convalescent COVID-19. CDR3s include the opening cysteine and the closing phenylalanine or tryptophan. Each record gives: D gene, clone size, V gene, J gene, CDR3 DNA, CDR3 protein. The D gene is left open where the match is weak. Clone size is shown for a subset of rows, as once, few, many or a class of expanded clone.

D: TRBD2
size: .
V: TRBV5-4
J: TRBJ2-1
DNA: TGTGCCAGCAGCCCGGGGGGGGCCGTAATCAATGAGCAGTTCTTC
CDR3: CASSPGGAVINEQFF

D: .
size: .
V: TRBV5-1
J: TRBJ2-1
DNA: TGCGCCAGCAGCTTCCGGGAACCCGGGGAGCAGTTCTTC
CDR3: CASSFREPGEQFF

D: .
size: once
V: TRBV10-3
J: TRBJ1-2
DNA: TGTGCCATCAGTGATCAGGGGTCTTATGGCTACACCTTC
CDR3: CAISDQGSYGYTF

D: .
size: .
V: TRBV28
J: TRBJ1-2
DNA: TGTGCCAGCAGTAGAGGGGGAATCAGAAACTATGGCTACACCTTC
CDR3: CASSRGGIRNYGYTF

D: .
size: .
V: TRBV28
J: TRBJ2-1
DNA: TGTGCCAGCAAAATAAACAATGAGCAGTTCTTC
CDR3: CASKINNEQFF

D: TRBD1
size: once
V: TRBV6-1
J: TRBJ1-4
DNA: TGTGCCAGCAGTGATCTGCAGGGGGTTAATGAAAAACTGTTTTTT
CDR3: CASSDLQGVNEKLFF

D: .
size: .
V: TRBV6-4
J: TRBJ1-4
DNA: TGTGCCAGCAGTGACCCCGGGACAATTTTAGTGAGTGCGAATGAAAAACTGTTTTTT
CDR3: CASSDPGTILVSANEKLFF

D: .
size: .
V: TRBV7-9
J: TRBJ2-7
DNA: TGTGCCAGCAGCTTGCCGGGACTGATCTACGAGCAGTACTTC
CDR3: CASSLPGLIYEQYF

D: TRBD1
size: .
V: TRBV7-9
J: TRBJ2-3
DNA: TGTGCCAGCAGCCCACCATGGGGACAGATTGGCACAGATACGCAGTATTTT
CDR3: CASSPPWGQIGTDTQYF

D: .
size: .
V: TRBV5-4
J: TRBJ2-4
DNA: TGTGCCAGCAGCTTGAAGTTGGGGCGAGCCAAAAACATTCAGTACTTC
CDR3: CASSLKLGRAKNIQYF

D: TRBD2
size: .
V: TRBV7-2
J: TRBJ2-3
DNA: TGTGCCAGCAGCTTAGCGCTCCTAGCGGGAGGGAGCACAGATACGCAGTATTTT
CDR3: CASSLALLAGGSTDTQYF

D: .
size: .
V: TRBV5-1
J: TRBJ1-6
DNA: TGCGCCAGCAGCATAGGACCCGGGAGTAATTCACCCCTCCACTTT
CDR3: CASSIGPGSNSPLHF

D: TRBD2
size: once
V: TRBV10-3
J: TRBJ2-2
DNA: TGTGCCATAAGTGGGACTAGCGGGTCCGGGGAGCTGTTTTTT
CDR3: CAISGTSGSGELFF

D: TRBD2
size: .
V: TRBV5-1
J: TRBJ2-7
DNA: TGCGCCAGCAGGACTAGCGGGAACTACGAGCAGTACTTC
CDR3: CASRTSGNYEQYF

D: TRBD1
size: .
V: TRBV3-1/TRBV3-2
J: TRBJ2-7
DNA: TGTGCCAGCAGCCAACCGGACAGGGACTACGAGCAGTACTTC
CDR3: CASSQPDRDYEQYF

D: TRBD2
size: .
V: TRBV7-9
J: TRBJ2-7
DNA: TGTGCCAGCAGCCCAACTAGCGGGGGGGCTCACGAGCAGTACTTC
CDR3: CASSPTSGGAHEQYF

D: TRBD1
size: .
V: TRBV9
J: TRBJ1-5
DNA: TGTGCCAGCAGCCCTGGACAGGGTTATCAGCCCCAGCATTTT
CDR3: CASSPGQGYQPQHF

D: .
size: .
V: TRBV29-1
J: TRBJ1-4
DNA: TGCAGCGTTGAAGAACAGATTAATGAAAAACTGTTTTTT
CDR3: CSVEEQINEKLFF

D: TRBD1
size: .
V: TRBV19
J: TRBJ1-2
DNA: TGTGCCAGTAGTACGCCGGGACAGGGGCGCCTAAACTATGGCTACACCTTC
CDR3: CASSTPGQGRLNYGYTF

D: TRBD2
size: .
V: TRBV27
J: TRBJ2-4
DNA: TGTGCCAGCAGTCCTCGCGGGGGACTAGCCAAAAACATTCAGTACTTC
CDR3: CASSPRGGLAKNIQYF

D: TRBD1
size: once
V: TRBV6-4
J: TRBJ1-1
DNA: TGTGCCAGCAGTGAAGAGCAGGGGGTCACTGAAGCTTTCTTT
CDR3: CASSEEQGVTEAFF

D: .
size: .
V: TRBV6-5
J: TRBJ1-1
DNA: TGTGCCAGCAGACGGGGTGCACAGGGTGACACTGAAGCTTTCTTT
CDR3: CASRRGAQGDTEAFF

D: .
size: .
V: TRBV5-4
J: TRBJ1-4
DNA: TGTGCCAGCAGCTTGGATAGTTCAACTAATGAAAAACTGTTTTTT
CDR3: CASSLDSSTNEKLFF

D: TRBD1
size: .
V: TRBV5-1
J: TRBJ2-5
DNA: TGCGCCAGCAGCTGGCAGGGGGCGGCCGGGGAGACCCAGTACTTC
CDR3: CASSWQGAAGETQYF

D: TRBD1
size: .
V: TRBV7-6
J: TRBJ1-1
DNA: TGTGCCAGCAGCCCTTGGACAGGGCAGACTGAAGCTTTCTTT
CDR3: CASSPWTGQTEAFF

D: TRBD2
size: .
V: TRBV3-1/TRBV3-2
J: TRBJ2-3
DNA: TGTGCCAGCAGCCAAGAATGGCGGGGGGGCACAGATACGCAGTATTTT
CDR3: CASSQEWRGGTDTQYF

D: TRBD1
size: .
V: TRBV3-1/TRBV3-2
J: TRBJ1-1
DNA: TGTGCCAGCAGCCCCCGACAGGGAAGAGCTTTCTTT
CDR3: CASSPRQGRAFF

D: TRBD2
size: .
V: TRBV27
J: TRBJ2-1
DNA: TGTGCCAGCAGTCCCGGACTAGCGGGAGGCCGGGAGTTCTTC
CDR3: CASSPGLAGGREFF